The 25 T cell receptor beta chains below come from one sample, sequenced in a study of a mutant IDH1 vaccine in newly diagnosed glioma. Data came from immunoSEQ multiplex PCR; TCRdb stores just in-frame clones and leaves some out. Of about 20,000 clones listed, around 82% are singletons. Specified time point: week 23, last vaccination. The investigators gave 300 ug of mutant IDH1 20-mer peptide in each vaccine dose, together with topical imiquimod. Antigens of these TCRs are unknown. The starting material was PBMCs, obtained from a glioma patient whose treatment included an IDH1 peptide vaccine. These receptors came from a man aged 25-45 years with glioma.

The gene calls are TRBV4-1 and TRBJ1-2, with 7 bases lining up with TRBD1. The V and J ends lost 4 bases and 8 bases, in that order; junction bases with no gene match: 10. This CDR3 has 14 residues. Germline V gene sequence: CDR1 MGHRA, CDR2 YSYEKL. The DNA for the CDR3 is TGCGCCAGCAGCCCAGTCGACAGGGCGGTCGGCTACACCTTC. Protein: CASSPVDRAVGYTF.

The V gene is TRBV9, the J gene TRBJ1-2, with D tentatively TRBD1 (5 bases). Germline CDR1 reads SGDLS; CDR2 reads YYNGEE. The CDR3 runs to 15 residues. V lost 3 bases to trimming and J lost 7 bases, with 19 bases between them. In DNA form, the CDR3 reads TGTGCCAGCAGCGAACGGGACCGATCTCAGTTTGGCTACACCTTC. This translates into CASSERDRSQFGYTF.

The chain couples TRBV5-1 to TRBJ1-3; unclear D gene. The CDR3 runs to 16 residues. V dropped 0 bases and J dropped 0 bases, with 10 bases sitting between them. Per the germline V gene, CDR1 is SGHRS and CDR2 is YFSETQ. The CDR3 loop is CASSLGEGTSGNTIYF. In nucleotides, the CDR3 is TGCGCCAGCAGCTTGGGCGAAGGAACCTCTGGAAACACCATATATTTT.

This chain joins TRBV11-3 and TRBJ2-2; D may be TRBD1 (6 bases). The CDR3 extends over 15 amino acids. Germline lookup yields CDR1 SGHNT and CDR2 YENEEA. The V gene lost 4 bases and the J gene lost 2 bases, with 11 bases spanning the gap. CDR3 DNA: TGTGCCAGCAGCTCGGACAGAAAAAACACCGGGGAGCTGTTTTTT. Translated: CASSSDRKNTGELFF.

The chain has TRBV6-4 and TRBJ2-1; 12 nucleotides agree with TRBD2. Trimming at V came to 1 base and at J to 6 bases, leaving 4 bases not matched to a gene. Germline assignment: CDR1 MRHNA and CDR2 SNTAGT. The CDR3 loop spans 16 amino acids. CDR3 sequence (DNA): TGTGCCAGCAGTGACTATGGACTAGCGGGAACCAATGAGCAGTTCTTC. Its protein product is CASSDYGLAGTNEQFF.

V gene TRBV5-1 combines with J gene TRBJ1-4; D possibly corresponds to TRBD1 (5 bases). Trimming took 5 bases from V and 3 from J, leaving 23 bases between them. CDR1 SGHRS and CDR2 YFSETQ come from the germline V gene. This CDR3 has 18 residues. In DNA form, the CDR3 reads TGCGCCAGCAGGGGGGACTACGTTGGGAATCTAGCTAATGAAAAACTGTTTTTT. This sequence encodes CASRGDYVGNLANEKLFF.

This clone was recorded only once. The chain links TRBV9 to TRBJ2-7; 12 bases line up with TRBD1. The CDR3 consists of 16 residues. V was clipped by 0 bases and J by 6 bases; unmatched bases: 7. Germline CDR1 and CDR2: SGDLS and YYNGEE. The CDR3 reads CASSVGWGGQGAEQYF. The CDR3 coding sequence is TGTGCCAGCAGCGTAGGTTGGGGGGGACAGGGGGCCGAGCAGTACTTC.

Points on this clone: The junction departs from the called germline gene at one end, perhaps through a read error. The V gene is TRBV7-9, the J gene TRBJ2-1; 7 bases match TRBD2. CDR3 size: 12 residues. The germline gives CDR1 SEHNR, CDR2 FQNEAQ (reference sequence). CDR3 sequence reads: CASSPETSRGVF. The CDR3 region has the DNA TGTGCCAGCAGCCCCGAGACCAGCCGGGGGGTCTTC.

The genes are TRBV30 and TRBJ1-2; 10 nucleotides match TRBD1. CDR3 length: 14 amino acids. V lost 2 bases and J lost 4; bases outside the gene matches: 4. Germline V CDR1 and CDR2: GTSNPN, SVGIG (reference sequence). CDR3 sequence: CAWSLGTGVYGYTF. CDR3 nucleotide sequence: TGTGCCTGGAGTTTAGGGACAGGGGTCTATGGCTACACCTTC.

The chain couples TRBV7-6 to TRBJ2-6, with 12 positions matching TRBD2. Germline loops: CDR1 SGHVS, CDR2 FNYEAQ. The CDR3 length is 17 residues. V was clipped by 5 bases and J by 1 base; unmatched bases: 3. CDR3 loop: CASSATSGSSGANVLTF. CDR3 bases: TGTGCCAGCAGCGCGACTAGCGGGAGTTCTGGGGCCAACGTCCTGACTTTC.

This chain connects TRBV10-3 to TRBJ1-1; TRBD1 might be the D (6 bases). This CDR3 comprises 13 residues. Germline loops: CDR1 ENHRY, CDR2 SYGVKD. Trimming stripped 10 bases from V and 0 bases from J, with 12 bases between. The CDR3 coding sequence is TGTGCCAGCCGGGGACAAATGAACACTGAAGCTTTCTTT. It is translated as CASRGQMNTEAFF.

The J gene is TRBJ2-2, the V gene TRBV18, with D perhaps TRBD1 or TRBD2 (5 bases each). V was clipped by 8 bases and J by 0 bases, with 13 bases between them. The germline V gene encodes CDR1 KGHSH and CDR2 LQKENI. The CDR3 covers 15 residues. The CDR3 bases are TGTGCCAGCCACCTCGGGACGGCGAACACCGGGGAGCTGTTTTTT. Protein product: CASHLGTANTGELFF.

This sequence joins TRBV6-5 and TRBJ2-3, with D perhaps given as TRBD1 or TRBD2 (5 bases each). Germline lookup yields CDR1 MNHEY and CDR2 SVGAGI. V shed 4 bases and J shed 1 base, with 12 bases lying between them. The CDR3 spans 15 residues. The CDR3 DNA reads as TGTGCCAGCAGTTCGGGGCGGATACGCACAGATACGCAGTATTTT. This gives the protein CASSSGRIRTDTQYF.

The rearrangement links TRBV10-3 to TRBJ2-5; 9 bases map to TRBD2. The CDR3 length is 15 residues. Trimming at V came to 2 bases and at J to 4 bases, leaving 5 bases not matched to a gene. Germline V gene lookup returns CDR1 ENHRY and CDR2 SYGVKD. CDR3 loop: CAISEVAGVRETQYF. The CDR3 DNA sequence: TGTGCCATCAGTGAGGTAGCGGGAGTAAGAGAGACCCAGTACTTC.

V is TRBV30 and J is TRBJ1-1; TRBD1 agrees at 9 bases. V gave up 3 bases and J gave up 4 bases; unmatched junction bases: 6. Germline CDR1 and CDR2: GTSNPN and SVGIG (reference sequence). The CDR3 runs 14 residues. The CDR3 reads CAWRGGTGITEAFF. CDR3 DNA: TGTGCCTGGAGGGGGGGGACAGGGATCACTGAAGCTTTCTTT.

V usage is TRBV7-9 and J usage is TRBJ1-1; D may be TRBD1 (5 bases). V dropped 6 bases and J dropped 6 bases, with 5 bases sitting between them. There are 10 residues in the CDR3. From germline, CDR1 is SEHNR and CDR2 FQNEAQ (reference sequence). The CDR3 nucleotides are TGTGCCAGCAGAGGGGCTGAAGCTTTCTTT. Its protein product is CASRGAEAFF.

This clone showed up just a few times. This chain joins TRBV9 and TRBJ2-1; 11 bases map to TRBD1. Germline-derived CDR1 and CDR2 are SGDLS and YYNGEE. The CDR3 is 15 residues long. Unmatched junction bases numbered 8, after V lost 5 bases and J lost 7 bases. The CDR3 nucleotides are TGTGCCAGCAGGCCAGGGACAGGGGGGCGGAATGAGCAGTTCTTC. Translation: CASRPGTGGRNEQFF. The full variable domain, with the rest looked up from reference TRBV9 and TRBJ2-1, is DSGVTQTPKHLITATGQRVTLRCSPRSGDLSVYWYQQSLDQGLQFLIQYYNGEERAKGNILERFSAQQFPDLHSELNLSSLELGDSALYFCASRPGTGGRNEQFFGPGTRLTVL.

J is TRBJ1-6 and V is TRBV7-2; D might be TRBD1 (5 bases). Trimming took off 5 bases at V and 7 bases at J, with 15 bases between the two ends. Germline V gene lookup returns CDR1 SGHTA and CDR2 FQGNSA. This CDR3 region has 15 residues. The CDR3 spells CASSPKGLDNSPLHF. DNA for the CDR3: TGTGCCAGCAGCCCAAAGGGACTGGACAATTCACCCCTCCACTTT.

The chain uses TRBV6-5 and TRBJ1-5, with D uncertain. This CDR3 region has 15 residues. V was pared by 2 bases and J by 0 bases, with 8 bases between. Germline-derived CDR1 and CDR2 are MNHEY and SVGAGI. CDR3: CASSYGQNSNQPQHF. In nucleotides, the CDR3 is TGTGCCAGCAGTTACGGGCAGAATAGCAATCAGCCCCAGCATTTT.

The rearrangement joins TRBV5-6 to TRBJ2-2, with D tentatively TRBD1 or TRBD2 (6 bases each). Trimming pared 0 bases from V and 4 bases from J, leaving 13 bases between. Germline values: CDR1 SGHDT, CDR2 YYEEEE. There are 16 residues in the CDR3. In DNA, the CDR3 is TGTGCCAGCAGCTTGGTAACCGGGGGCGTCACCGGGGAGCTGTTTTTT. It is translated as CASSLVTGGVTGELFF.

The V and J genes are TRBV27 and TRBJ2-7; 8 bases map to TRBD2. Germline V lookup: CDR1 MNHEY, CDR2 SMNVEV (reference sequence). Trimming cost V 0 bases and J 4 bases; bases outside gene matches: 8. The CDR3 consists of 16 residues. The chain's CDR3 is CASSLSSVGRVYEQYF. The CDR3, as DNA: TGTGCCAGCAGTTTATCGTCCGTCGGGAGGGTATACGAGCAGTACTTC.

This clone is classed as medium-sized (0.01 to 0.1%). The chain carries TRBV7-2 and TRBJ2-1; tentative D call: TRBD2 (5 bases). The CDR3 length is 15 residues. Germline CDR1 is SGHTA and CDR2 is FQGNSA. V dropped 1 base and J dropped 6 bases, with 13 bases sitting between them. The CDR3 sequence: CASSLGRLGANEQFF. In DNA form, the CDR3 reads TGTGCCAGCAGCTTAGGAAGGCTGGGAGCCAATGAGCAGTTCTTC.

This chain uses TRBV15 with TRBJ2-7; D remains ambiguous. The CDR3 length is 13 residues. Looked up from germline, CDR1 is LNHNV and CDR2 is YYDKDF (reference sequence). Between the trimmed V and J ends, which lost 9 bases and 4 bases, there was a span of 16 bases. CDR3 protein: CATGGGEPYEQYF. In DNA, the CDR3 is TGTGCCACGGGCGGTGGCGAGCCTTACGAGCAGTACTTC.

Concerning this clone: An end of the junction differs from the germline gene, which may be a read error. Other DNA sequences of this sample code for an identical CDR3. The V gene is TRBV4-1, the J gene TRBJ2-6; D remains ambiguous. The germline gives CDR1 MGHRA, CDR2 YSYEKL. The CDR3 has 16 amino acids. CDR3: CASSQAAALEANVLTF. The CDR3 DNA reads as TGTGCCAGCAGCCAAGCTGCGGCCCTGGAGGCCAACGTCCTGACTTTC.

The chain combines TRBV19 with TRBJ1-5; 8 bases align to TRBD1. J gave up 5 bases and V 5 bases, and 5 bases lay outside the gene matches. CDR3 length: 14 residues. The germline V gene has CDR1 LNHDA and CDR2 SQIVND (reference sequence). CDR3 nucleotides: TGTGCCAGTAGTCTCGACAGGGGTCATCAGCCCCAGCATTTT. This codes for CASSLDRGHQPQHF. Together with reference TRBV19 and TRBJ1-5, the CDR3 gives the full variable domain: DGGITQSPKYLFRKEGQNVTLSCEQNLNHDAMYWYRQDPGQGLRLIYYSQIVNDFQKGDIAEGYSVSREKKESFPLTVTSAQKNPTAFYLCASSLDRGHQPQHFGDGTRLSIL.